This T cell receptor beta chain emerged from a study of early T cells in non-severe SARS-CoV-2 infection. The study, taken as a whole, reports: CD4 and private specificities were missed by VDJdb matching, which favored anti-spike CD8 responses.

This clonotype was detected many times. Its antigen is still unknown. From germline, CDR1 is MNHEY and CDR2 SMNVEV (reference sequence). The CDR3 consists of 16 residues. V lost 9 bases and J 4 bases, leaving 22 bases between the germline ends. Molecules of cDNA were individually given unique molecular identifiers that were attached to them. TCRdb re-called the 5' RACE reads through MiXCR, storing one row per CDR3 protein. The data show some 82,000 distinct CDR3 sequences, roughly 6% seen once. Sequencing was carried out using whole blood. This sequence joins TRBV27 and TRBJ1-5, with D uncertain. This TCR was recovered from an adult who was a healthcare worker with PCR-confirmed SARS-CoV-2 infection or an uninfected control (not recorded which). The CDR3 nucleotides are TGTGCCAGTAAAAAAGCTACATTGGGCCTGAATCAGCCCCAGCATTTT. Its protein is CASKKATLGLNQPQHF.